Sequencing of this T cell receptor (beta chain) was carried out in a study of beta chain features in type 1 diabetes. Study-wide results and limits: Naive, central memory and regulatory TCRB repertoires appeared more similar among patients than healthy donors. Shortening of TCRB CDR3s, moderate but significant, appeared in all four CD4+ subsets of Type 1 diabetes patients. Fewer insertions but more deletions were seen at VDJ junctions in type 1 diabetes patients.

Per the germline V gene, CDR1 is SGHDT and CDR2 is YYEEEE. Trimming removed 5 bases from V and 7 bases from J, with 16 bases in between. The CDR3 has 13 residues. There are a few counts of this clone. Its antigen is still unknown. The isolated RNA, all of it, was reverse transcribed, so expressed TCRB transcripts were what got sequenced. Using immunoSEQ multiplex PCR, the repertoire was profiled, and TCRdb retains in-frame clones only, with some absent. Of around 650,000 clones listed, approximately 13% were seen once; the top ten hold more than 0.1%. The single heparinised draw taken from each donor contained around 100 mL of blood on average.

The sample comprised naive CD4+ T cells from blood. The chain recombines TRBV5-6 with TRBJ2-7; D remains unclear. This TCR was recovered from a man aged 25 to 45 with type 1 diabetes. CDR3 sequence reads: CASSFSGSTEQYF. The CDR3 coding sequence is TGTGCCAGCAGTTTCTCCGGGTCTACGGAGCAGTACTTC.